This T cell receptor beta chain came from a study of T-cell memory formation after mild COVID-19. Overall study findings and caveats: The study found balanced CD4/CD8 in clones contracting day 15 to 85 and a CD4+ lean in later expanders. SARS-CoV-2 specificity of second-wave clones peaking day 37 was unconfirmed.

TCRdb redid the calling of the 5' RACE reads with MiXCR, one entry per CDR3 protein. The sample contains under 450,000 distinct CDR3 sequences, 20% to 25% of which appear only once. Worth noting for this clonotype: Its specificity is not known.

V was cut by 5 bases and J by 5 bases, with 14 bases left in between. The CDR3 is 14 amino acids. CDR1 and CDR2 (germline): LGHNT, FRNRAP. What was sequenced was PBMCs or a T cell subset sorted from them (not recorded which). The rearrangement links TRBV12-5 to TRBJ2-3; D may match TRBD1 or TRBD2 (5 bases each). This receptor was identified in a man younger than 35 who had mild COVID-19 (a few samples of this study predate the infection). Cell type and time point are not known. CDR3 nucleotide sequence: TGTGCTAGTGGTCCGGCCGGGGCGGGAGATACGCAGTATTTT. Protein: CASGPAGAGDTQYF.